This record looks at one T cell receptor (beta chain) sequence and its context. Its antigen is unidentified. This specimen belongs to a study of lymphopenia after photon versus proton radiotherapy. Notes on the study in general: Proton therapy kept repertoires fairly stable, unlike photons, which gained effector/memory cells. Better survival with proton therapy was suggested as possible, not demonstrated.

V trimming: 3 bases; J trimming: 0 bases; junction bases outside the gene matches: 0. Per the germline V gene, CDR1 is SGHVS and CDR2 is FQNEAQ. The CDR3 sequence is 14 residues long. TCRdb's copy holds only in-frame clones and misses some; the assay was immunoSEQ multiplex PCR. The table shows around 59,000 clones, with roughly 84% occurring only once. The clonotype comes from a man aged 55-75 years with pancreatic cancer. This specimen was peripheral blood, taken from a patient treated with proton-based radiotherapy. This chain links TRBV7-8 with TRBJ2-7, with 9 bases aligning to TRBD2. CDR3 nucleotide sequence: TGTGCCAGCAGCTTTAGCGGGGGCTCCTACGAGCAGTACTTC. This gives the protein CASSFSGGSYEQYF.